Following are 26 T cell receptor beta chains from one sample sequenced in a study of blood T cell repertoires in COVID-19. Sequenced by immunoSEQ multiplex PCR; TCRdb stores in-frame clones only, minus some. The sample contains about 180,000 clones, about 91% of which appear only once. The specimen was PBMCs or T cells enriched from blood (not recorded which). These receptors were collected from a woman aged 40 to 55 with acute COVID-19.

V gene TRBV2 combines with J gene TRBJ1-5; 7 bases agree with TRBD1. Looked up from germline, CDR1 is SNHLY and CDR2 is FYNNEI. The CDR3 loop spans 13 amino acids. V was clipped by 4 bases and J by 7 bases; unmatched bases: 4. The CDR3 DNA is TGTGCCAGCAGTGGAGACAGGGACCAGCCCCAGCATTTT. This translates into CASSGDRDQPQHF.

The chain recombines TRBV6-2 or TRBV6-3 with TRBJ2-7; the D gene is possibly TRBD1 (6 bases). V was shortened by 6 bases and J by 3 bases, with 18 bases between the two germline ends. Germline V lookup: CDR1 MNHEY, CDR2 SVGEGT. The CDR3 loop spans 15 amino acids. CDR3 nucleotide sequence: TGTGCCAGCAGCACTAACATGGGACATATCTACGAGCAGTACTTC. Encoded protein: CASSTNMGHIYEQYF.

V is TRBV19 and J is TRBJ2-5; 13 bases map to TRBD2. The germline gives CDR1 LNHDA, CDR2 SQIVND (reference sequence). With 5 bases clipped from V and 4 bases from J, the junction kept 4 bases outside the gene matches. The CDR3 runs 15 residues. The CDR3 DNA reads TGTGCCAGTAGTTCCCGACTAGCGGGGGGAGAGACCCAGTACTTC. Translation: CASSSRLAGGETQYF.

The CDR3 is CAWSVHRGGNSPLHF. In nucleotides, the CDR3 is TGTGCCTGGAGTGTACACCGGGGTGGTAATTCACCCCTCCACTTT. The chain has TRBV30 and TRBJ1-6; D not certain. CDR1 is GTSNPN, CDR2 SVGIG, per germline (reference sequence). The CDR3 loop spans 15 amino acids. V was pared by 0 bases and J by 6 bases, with 12 bases between.

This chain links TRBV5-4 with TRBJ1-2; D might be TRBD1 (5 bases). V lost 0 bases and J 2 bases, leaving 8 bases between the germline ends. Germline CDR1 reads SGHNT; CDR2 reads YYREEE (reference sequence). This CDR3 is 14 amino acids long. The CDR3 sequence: CASSLVRGNYGYTF. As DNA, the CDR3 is TGTGCCAGCAGCTTGGTACGGGGGAACTATGGCTACACCTTC. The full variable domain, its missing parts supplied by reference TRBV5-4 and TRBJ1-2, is ETGVTQSPTHLIKTRGQQVTLRCSSQSGHNTVSWYQQALGQGPQFIFQYYREEENGRGNFPPRFSGLQFPNYSSELNVNALELDDSALYLCASSLVRGNYGYTFGSGTRLTVV.

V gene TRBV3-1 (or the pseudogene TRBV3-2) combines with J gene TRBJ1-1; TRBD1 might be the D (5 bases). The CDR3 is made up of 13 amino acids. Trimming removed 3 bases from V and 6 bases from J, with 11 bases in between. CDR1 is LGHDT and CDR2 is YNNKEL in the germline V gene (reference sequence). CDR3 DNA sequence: TGTGCCAGCAGCCAGGTGATGACAGCTGAAGCTTTCTTT. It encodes CASSQVMTAEAFF.

CDR3 residues: CASSVGAPDNEQFF. The CDR3 DNA reads TGTGCCAGCAGCGTGGGGGCCCCTGACAATGAGCAGTTCTTC. The chain is built from TRBV9 and TRBJ2-1, with TRBD1 as a possible D gene (6 bases). Germline CDR1 SGDLS, CDR2 YYNGEE. The CDR3 runs 14 residues. The V end was cut by 2 bases, the J end by 5 bases, with 11 bases between.

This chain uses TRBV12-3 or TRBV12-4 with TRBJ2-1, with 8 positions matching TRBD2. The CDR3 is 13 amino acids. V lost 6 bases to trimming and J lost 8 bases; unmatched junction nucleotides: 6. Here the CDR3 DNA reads TGTGCCAGCAGACTAGCGGCCTTCCATGAGCAGTTCTTC. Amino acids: CASRLAAFHEQFF.

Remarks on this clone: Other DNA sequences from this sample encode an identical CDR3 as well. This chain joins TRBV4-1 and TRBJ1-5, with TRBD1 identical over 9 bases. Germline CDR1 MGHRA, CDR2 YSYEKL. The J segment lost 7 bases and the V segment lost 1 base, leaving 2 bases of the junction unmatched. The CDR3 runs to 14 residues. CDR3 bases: TGCGCCAGCAGCCAAGGCACAGGGGGCCAGCCCCAGCATTTT. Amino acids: CASSQGTGGQPQHF.

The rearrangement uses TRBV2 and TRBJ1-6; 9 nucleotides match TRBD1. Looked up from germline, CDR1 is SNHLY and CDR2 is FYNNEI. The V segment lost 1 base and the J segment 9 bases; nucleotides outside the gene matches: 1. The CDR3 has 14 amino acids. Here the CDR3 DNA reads TGTGCCAGCAGTGAAGACAGGGGGCGTTCACCCCTCCACTTT. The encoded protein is CASSEDRGRSPLHF.

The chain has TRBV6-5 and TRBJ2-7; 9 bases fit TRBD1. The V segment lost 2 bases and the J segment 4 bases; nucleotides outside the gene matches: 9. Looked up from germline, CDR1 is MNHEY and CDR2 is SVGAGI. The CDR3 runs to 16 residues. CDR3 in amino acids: CASSYRIPGQGYEQYF. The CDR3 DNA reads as TGTGCCAGCAGTTACCGAATCCCGGGACAGGGATACGAGCAGTACTTC.

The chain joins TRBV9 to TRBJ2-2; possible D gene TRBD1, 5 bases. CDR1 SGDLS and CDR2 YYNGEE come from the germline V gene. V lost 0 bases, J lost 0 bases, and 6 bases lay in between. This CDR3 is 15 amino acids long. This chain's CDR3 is CASSVGQTNTGELFF. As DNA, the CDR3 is TGTGCCAGCAGCGTAGGACAGACGAACACCGGGGAGCTGTTTTTT.

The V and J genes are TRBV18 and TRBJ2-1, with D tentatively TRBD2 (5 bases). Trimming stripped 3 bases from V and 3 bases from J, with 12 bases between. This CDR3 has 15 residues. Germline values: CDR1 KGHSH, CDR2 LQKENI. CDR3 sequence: CASSPRGQGYNEQFF. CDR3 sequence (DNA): TGTGCCAGCTCACCCCGGGGTCAAGGCTACAATGAGCAGTTCTTC.

CDR3 nucleotides: TGTGCCAGCAGCTCCCCCTCTCGCAGGGGGCTTAGCACAGATACGCAGTATTTT. This sequence encodes CASSSPSRRGLSTDTQYF. The chain links TRBV7-8 to TRBJ2-3; 8 positions agree with TRBD1. The length of the CDR3 is 18 residues. Trimming removed 4 bases from V and 0 bases from J; junction bases left unmatched: 12. Looked up from germline, CDR1 is SGHVS and CDR2 is FQNEAQ. Using reference TRBV7-8 and TRBJ2-3 for the parts outside the CDR3, the full variable domain is GAGVSQSPRYKVAKRGQDVALRCDPISGHVSLFWYQQALGQGPEFLTYFQNEAQLDKSGLPSDRFFAERPEGSVSTLKIQRTQQEDSAVYLCASSSPSRRGLSTDTQYFGPGTRLTVL.

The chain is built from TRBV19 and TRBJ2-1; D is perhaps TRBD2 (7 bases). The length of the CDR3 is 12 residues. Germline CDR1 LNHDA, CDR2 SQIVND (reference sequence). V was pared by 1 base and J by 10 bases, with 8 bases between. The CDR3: CASSIGGGEQFF. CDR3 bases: TGTGCCAGTAGTATAGGGGGGGGCGAGCAGTTCTTC.

The CDR3 here is CAISEGRNYGYTF. CDR3 nucleotide sequence: TGTGCCATCAGTGAAGGGAGAAACTATGGCTACACCTTC. The J gene is TRBJ1-2, the V gene TRBV10-3; D gene unclear. The CDR3 spans 13 residues. V gave up 3 bases and J gave up 2 bases, with 7 bases separating them. CDR1 is ENHRY, CDR2 SYGVKD, per germline.

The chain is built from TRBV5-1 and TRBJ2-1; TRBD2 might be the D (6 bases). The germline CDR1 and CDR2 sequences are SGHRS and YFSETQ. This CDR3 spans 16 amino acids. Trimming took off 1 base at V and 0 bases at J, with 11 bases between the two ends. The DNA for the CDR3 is TGCGCCAGCAGCTTGTCTGCGGGGAGCTCCTACAATGAGCAGTTCTTC. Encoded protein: CASSLSAGSSYNEQFF.

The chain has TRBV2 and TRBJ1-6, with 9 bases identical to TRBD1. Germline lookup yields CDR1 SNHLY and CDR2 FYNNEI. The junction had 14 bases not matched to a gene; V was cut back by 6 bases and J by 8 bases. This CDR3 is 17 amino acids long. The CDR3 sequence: CASSPIMVGQGHSPLHF. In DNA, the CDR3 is TGTGCCAGCAGCCCCATCATGGTGGGACAGGGTCATTCACCCCTCCACTTT.

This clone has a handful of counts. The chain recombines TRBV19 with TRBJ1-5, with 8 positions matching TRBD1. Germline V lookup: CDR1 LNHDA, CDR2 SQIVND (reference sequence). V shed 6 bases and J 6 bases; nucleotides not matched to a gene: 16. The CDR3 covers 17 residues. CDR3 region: CASRTGVGRGLGQPQHF. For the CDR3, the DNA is TGTGCCAGTAGGACTGGGGTTGGCAGGGGGCTAGGTCAGCCCCAGCATTTT.

Here the CDR3 DNA reads TGCGCCAGCAGCCAAGAGGGCGGACAGGTCCGTTGGTCCTACAATGAGCAGTTCTTC. Translating it yields CASSQEGGQVRWSYNEQFF. The gene calls are TRBV4-1 and TRBJ2-1; 7 bases agree with TRBD1. The CDR3 loop spans 19 amino acids. The junction had 12 bases not matched to a gene; V was cut back by 0 bases and J by 1 base. Germline assignment: CDR1 MGHRA and CDR2 YSYEKL.

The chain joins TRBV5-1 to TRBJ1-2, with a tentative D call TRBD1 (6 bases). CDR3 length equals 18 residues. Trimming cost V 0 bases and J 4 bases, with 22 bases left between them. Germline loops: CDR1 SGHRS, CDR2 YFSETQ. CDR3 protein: CASSLEPTGQYSLYGYTF. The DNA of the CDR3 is TGCGCCAGCAGCTTGGAACCCACAGGACAGTATTCTCTCTATGGCTACACCTTC.

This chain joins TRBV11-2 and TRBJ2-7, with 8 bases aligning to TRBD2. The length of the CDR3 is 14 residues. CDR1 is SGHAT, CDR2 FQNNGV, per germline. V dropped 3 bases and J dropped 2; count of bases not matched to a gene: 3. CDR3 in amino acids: CASSFGGDPYEQYF. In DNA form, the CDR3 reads TGTGCCAGCAGCTTCGGGGGGGATCCCTACGAGCAGTACTTC.

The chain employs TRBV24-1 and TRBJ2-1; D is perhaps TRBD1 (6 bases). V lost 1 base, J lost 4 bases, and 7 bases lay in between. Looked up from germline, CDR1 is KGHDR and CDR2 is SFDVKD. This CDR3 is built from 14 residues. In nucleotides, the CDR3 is TGTGCCACCAGTGATTTCACAGGGTACAATGAGCAGTTCTTC. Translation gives CATSDFTGYNEQFF.

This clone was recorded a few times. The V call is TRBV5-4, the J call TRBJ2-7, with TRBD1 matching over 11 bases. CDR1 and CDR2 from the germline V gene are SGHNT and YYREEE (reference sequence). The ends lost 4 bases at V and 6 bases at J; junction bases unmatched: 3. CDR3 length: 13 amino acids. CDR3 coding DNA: TGTGCCAGCAGCCGGGACAGGGGGTCCGAGCAGTACTTC. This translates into CASSRDRGSEQYF.

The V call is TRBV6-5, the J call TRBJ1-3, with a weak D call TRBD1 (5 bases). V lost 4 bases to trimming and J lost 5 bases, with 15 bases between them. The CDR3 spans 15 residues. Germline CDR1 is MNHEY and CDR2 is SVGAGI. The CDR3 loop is CASSSTREGRNTIYF. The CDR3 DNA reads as TGTGCCAGCAGTTCCACCCGGGAGGGGCGAAACACCATATATTTT.

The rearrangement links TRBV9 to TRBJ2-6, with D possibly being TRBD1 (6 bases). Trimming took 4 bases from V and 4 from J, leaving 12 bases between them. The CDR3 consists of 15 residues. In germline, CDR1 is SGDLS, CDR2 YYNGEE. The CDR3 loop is CASSITGSGANVLTF. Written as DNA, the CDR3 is TGTGCCAGCAGCATAACAGGGAGCGGGGCCAACGTCCTGACTTTC.